This T cell receptor beta chain was identified during a study of shared clonotypes between healthy human individuals. Regarding the study as a whole: Generation probability values for non-shared clonotypes were lower than those for clonotypes shared by all four donors.

About this clone: Its antigen is not identified.

Method: immunoSEQ multiplex PCR; TCRdb's copy keeps in-frame clones and lacks some. There are roughly 2.2 million clones in the sample; around 92% occur only once, and 0.37% lies in the top ten. CD4+ cells yielded CD45RA+ naive and CD45RA-negative memory subsets. The clonotype comes from a man younger than 35 in good health. Some clones in this sample may be carry-over from other donors' samples. Sequencing used naive CD4+ T cells from PBMCs. Subset specified: CD45RA+ positively selected.

This chain's CDR3 is CASSMRQGRTSGRAYEQYF. CDR3 sequence (DNA): TGTGCCAGCAGCATGCGACAGGGTCGGACTAGCGGGAGGGCTTACGAGCAGTACTTC. J is TRBJ2-7 and V is TRBV7-2; 15 positions agree with TRBD2. Germline-derived CDR1 and CDR2 are SGHTA and FQGNSA. V lost 5 bases and J lost 4; bases outside the gene matches: 15. The CDR3 sequence is 19 residues long.